This record covers a single T cell receptor beta chain. These data come from a study of T cell responses to AZD1222 COVID-19 vaccine. Clones were read by immunoSEQ multiplex PCR, and TCRdb kept only the in-frame ones, dropping some. Found here are 150,000 to 160,000 clones, around nine tenths of them singletons; the top ten hold under 20%. The germline V and J ends were trimmed by 1 base and 1 base, with 16 bases remaining between them. Germline V gene lookup returns CDR1 SGHNT and CDR2 YENEEA. CDR3 length equals 17 residues. The sequence derives from an adult in good health. The rearrangement links TRBV11-3 to TRBJ1-1; D unresolved. This sample comprised peripheral blood, obtained on day 0 of AZD1222 vaccination. The CDR3 protein is CASSLVAALGENTEAFF. CDR3 sequence (DNA): TGTGCCAGCAGCTTAGTGGCCGCCCTTGGTGAGAACACTGAAGCTTTCTTT.